This TCR beta chain came from a study of blood T cell repertoires in COVID-19 (dated by TCRdb to 2018 to 2021). With regard to the full study: Samples from collaborators originated in the United States, Italy and Spain and spanned both the acute and convalescent phases of COVID-19. The prospective study material was composed of cDNA or gDNA derived from T cells, B-cell-depleted T cells, or PBMCs. Subjects who had been exposed to COVID-19, were actively infected with it, or had recovered from it provided the deeply sampled blood TCRbeta repertoires that made up the dataset. The repertoires were released in a freely available public database intended as a resource for research on the immune response to SARS-CoV-2. Samples were obtained from the ongoing ImmuneRACE study (first 160 participants) and from approximately 1,200 subjects provided by 6 global collaborators. Nearly every sample came with metadata listing a de-identified subject ID, COVID-19 status, age in years and sex. HLA class I and class II types, where available, came from metadata supplied by the sample provider rather than from assay-based typing. Broad study findings and their caveats: The quantity of clinical and demographic metadata differed by source and by participant and was supplied without curation.

At one collaborating source in Seattle, patients were enrolled during active infection and were followed longitudinally through the course of disease. The collaborating institutions used their own protocols to collect whole blood in K2EDTA tubes. For TCRbeta analysis, collaborator samples were shipped as frozen whole blood, as isolated PBMCs, or as DNA extracted from either sample type. TCRbeta CDR3 regions were amplified from genomic DNA using the immunoSEQ Assay, a bias-controlled multiplex PCR. Per the original workflow: Nucleated cell counts per sample were estimated from amplification of reference gene primers within the assay. To quantify the absolute abundance of each unique TCRbeta CDR3 rearrangement, sequence reads were collapsed and filtered. For each sample, productive Simpson clonality was calculated as the square root of Simpson's diversity index over productive rearrangements. The table was pulled from immuneACCESS by TCRdb, which kept in-frame rearrangements only. Such tables lose some clones; where checked, under half of the loss comes from unresolved V genes, and the rest has no known cause. The DNA gave D and trimming, while V, J and clone size come from that table. For this sample the table gives over 80,000 clones, of which around 67% were detected only once. About 3.9% of the sample goes to the ten largest clones.

Details on this clone: What antigen it recognizes has not been identified. No much larger clone exists at a distance of one base, and base qualities are not known.

Reading the germline V gene gives CDR1 SGHVS and CDR2 FNYEAQ. Spanning cysteine to phenylalanine, the CDR3 consists of 15 amino acids. Only the CDR3 DNA is retained, 45 bases long and in frame from the first base. Trimming takes 5 bases off V and 5 bases off J; junction bases not matched to a gene: 7. Sequencing input: peripheral blood. The chain uses TRBV7-6 and TRBJ2-1; TRBD2 matches 9 bases in the middle. The receptor was derived from a man between 65 and 85 years old with COVID-19, enrolled during active disease. The CDR3 protein sequence reads: CASSPSGRTNNEQFF. The bases read TGTGCCAGCAGCCCCAGCGGGAGGACTAACAATGAGCAGTTCTTC.